The source of this T cell receptor (beta chain) is a study of cytomegalovirus exposure and HLA in healthy donors. Overall study findings and caveats: An analysis was carried out at a later point. It showed that HLA-associated TCR beta chains were more clonally expanded than equally common non-associated chains. Later analysis associated a missense DCLRE1C variant with TCR beta V- and J-gene trimming.

Trimming shortened V by 5 bases and J by 8 bases, and 20 bases separated the two germline ends. Looked up from germline, CDR1 is MDHEN and CDR2 is SYDVKM. The CDR3 has 15 residues. PCR primers comprised 60 Vbeta and 13 Jbeta primers. Profiled with immunoSEQ multiplex PCR; TCRdb holds only in-frame clones, not every one. The data contain about 150,000 clones, around 74% of them singletons. With respect to this clone: The antigen is unknown.

The rearrangement joins TRBV28 to TRBJ2-3; the D gene is possibly TRBD2 (6 bases). This receptor was identified in a man aged 45-65 years in good health and CMV-seropositive. The sequencing sample was made of PBMCs. CDR3 sequence reads: CASSAGTPDSGTQYF. As DNA, the CDR3 is TGTGCCAGCAGTGCTGGGACTCCCGATTCGGGTACGCAGTATTTT.